Listed here are 11 T cell receptor beta chains from one sample, sequenced in a study of shared clonotypes between healthy human individuals. TCRdb keeps only in-frame clones here, not all; method: immunoSEQ multiplex PCR. The sample shows approximately 2.1 million clones, approximately 95% of them seen only once. Sequenced input: naive CD4+ T cells from PBMCs. Described subset: CD45RA+ positively selected. Receptors originate from a man aged 18 to 35 in good health. Some clones in this sample may be carry-over from other donors' samples.

J is TRBJ2-5 and V is TRBV5-1; D is perhaps TRBD1 (6 bases). V dropped 2 bases and J dropped 1 base, with 12 bases sitting between them. The CDR3 contains 15 residues. The germline V gene encodes CDR1 SGHRS and CDR2 YFSETQ. The chain's CDR3 is CASSLMGATQETQYF. The CDR3 bases are TGCGCCAGCAGCTTAATGGGGGCCACCCAAGAGACCCAGTACTTC. The variable domain in full, completed from reference TRBV5-1 and TRBJ2-5, reads KAGVTQTPRYLIKTRGQQVTLSCSPISGHRSVSWYQQTPGQGLQFLFEYFSETQRNKGNFPGRFSGRQFSNSRSEMNVSTLELGDSALYLCASSLMGATQETQYFGPGTRLLVL.

The chain uses TRBV28 and TRBJ2-1; D could derive from TRBD1 or TRBD2 (5 bases each). Germline lookup yields CDR1 MDHEN and CDR2 SYDVKM. The CDR3 runs to 15 residues. V lost 6 bases and J 0 bases, leaving 12 bases between the germline ends. CDR3 nucleotides: TGTGCCAGCAGCCCCCCAGGGAGCTCCTACAATGAGCAGTTCTTC. It yields the protein CASSPPGSSYNEQFF.

Remarks on this clone: Different DNA sequences within this sample yield the same CDR3. The genes are TRBV7-3 and TRBJ2-7; 7 bases match TRBD2. The V segment lost 1 base and the J segment 0 bases; nucleotides outside the gene matches: 3. The CDR3 has 15 residues. Germline V gene data show CDR1 as SGHTA and CDR2 as FQGTGA. CDR3 in DNA: TGTGCCAGCAGCTTAAGGGGCGGGAGCTCCTACGAGCAGTACTTC. This gives the protein CASSLRGGSSYEQYF.

The V gene is TRBV2, the J gene TRBJ2-3; 7 nucleotides align to TRBD2. J gave up 2 bases and V 2 bases, and 7 bases lay outside the gene matches. CDR1 and CDR2 from the germline V gene are SNHLY and FYNNEI. The CDR3 sequence is 16 residues long. This CDR3 reads CASSELPGRATDTQYF. Here the CDR3 DNA reads TGTGCCAGCAGTGAATTACCGGGGAGGGCCACAGATACGCAGTATTTT.

The J gene is TRBJ2-4, the V gene TRBV6-6; perhaps TRBD1 as D (6 bases). V shed 6 bases and J shed 0 bases, with 9 bases lying between them. Germline lookup yields CDR1 MNHNY and CDR2 SVGAGI (reference sequence). The CDR3 consists of 14 residues. CDR3 nucleotide sequence: TGTGCCAGCAGCCCGGACAGAGCCAAAAACATTCAGTACTTC. Its translation is CASSPDRAKNIQYF.

This sequence joins TRBV2 and TRBJ2-3, with 7 bases lining up with TRBD2. The CDR3 extends over 16 amino acids. Germline CDR1 reads SNHLY; CDR2 reads FYNNEI. Unmatched junction bases numbered 9, after V lost 6 bases and J lost 0 bases. The CDR3 sequence: CASSPEVGGSTDTQYF. CDR3 in DNA: TGTGCCAGCAGCCCCGAGGTCGGGGGGAGCACAGATACGCAGTATTTT.

V gene TRBV6-6 combines with J gene TRBJ2-2, with D perhaps matching TRBD1 (6 bases). V dropped 5 bases and J dropped 0 bases, with 10 bases sitting between them. This CDR3 region has 15 residues. The germline V gene has CDR1 MNHNY and CDR2 SVGAGI (reference sequence). CDR3 in amino acids: CASSPTGTNTGELFF. CDR3 bases: TGTGCCAGCAGTCCGACAGGAACGAACACCGGGGAGCTGTTTTTT.

This chain connects TRBV28 to TRBJ1-1; D is undetermined. CDR3 length equals 14 residues. Germline V gene sequence: CDR1 MDHEN, CDR2 SYDVKM. V was trimmed by 2 bases and J by 2 bases, leaving 9 bases between them. CDR3 amino acids: CASSLQSFNTEAFF. DNA of the CDR3: TGTGCCAGCAGTTTACAGTCTTTTAACACTGAAGCTTTCTTT.

The CDR3 bases are TGTGCCAGCAGCTTAGCAGGGACTAGCGATGAGATGCAGTTCTTC. Translated: CASSLAGTSDEMQFF. This chain joins TRBV7-2 and TRBJ2-1; 10 nucleotides align to TRBD2. The CDR3 totals 15 residues. With V trimmed by 0 bases and J by 12 bases, 8 bases remained unmatched. Germline V gives CDR1 SGHTA, CDR2 FQGNSA.

The chain has TRBV7-3 and TRBJ2-2, with 10 bases aligning to TRBD2. The CDR3 totals 16 residues. V was clipped by 2 bases and J by 4 bases; unmatched bases: 4. Germline assignment: CDR1 SGHTA and CDR2 FQGTGA. The CDR3 region is CASSLLAGAGTGELFF. In DNA form, the CDR3 reads TGTGCCAGCAGCTTACTAGCGGGAGCGGGCACCGGGGAGCTGTTTTTT. The full variable domain, completed using reference TRBV7-3 and TRBJ2-2, is GAGVSQTPSNKVTEKGKYVELRCDPISGHTALYWYRQSLGQGPEFLIYFQGTGAADDSGLPNDRFFAVRPEGSVSTLKIQRTERGDSAVYLCASSLLAGAGTGELFFGEGSRLTVL.

The chain joins TRBV6-6 to TRBJ2-1; D unresolved. Trimming removed 9 bases at V and 0 bases at J, with 18 bases between. The CDR3 loop spans 16 amino acids. CDR1 is MNHNY, CDR2 SVGAGI, per germline (reference sequence). The CDR3 loop is CASAGSVLSSYNEQFF. In DNA form, the CDR3 reads TGTGCCAGTGCTGGGTCGGTCTTAAGCTCCTACAATGAGCAGTTCTTC.